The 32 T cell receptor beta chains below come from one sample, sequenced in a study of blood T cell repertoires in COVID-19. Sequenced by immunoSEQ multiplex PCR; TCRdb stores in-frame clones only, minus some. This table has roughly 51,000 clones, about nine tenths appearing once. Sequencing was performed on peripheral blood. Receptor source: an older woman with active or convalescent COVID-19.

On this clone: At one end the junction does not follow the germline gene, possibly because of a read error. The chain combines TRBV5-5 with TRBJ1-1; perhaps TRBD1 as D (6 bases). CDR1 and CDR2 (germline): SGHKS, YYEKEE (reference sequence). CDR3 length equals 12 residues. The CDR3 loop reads CASSQLDRTPFF. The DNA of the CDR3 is TGTGCCAGCAGCCAGCTTGACAGGACCCCATTTTTT.

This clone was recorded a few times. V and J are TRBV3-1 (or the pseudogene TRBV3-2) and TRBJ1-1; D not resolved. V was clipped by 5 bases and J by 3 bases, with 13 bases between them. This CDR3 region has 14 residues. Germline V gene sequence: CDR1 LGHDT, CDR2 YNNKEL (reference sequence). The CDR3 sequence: CASSVDRGDTEAFF. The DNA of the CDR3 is TGTGCCAGCAGCGTAGATCGCGGGGACACTGAAGCTTTCTTT.

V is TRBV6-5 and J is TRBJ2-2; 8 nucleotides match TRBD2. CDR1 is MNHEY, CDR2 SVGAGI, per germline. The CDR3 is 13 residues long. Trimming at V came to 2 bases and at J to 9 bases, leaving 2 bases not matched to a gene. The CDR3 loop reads CASSYGGRRELFF. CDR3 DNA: TGTGCCAGCAGTTACGGCGGGAGGAGGGAGCTGTTTTTT.

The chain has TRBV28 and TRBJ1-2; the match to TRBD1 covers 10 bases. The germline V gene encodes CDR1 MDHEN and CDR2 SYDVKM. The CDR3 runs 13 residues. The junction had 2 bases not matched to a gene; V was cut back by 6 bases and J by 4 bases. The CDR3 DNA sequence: TGTGCCAGCAGGAGGACAGGGGGCTATGGCTACACCTTC. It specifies CASRRTGGYGYTF.

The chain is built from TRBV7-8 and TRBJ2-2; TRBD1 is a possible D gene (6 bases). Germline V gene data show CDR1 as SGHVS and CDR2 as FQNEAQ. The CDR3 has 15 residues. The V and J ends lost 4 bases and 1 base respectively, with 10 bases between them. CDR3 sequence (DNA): TGTGCCAGCAGCTCAGGGGATCAGAACACCGGGGAGCTGTTTTTT. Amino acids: CASSSGDQNTGELFF.

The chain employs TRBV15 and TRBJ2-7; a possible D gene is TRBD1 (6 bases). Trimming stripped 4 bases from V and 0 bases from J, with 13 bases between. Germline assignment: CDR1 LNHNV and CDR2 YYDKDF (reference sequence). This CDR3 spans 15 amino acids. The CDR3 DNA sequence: TGTGCCACCAGCAAGGACAGTTCTCCCTCCTACGAGCAGTACTTC. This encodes CATSKDSSPSYEQYF.

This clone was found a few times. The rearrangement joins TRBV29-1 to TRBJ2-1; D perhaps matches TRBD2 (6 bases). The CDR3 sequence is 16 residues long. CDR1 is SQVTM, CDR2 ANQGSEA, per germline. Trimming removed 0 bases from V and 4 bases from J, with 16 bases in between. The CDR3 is CSVEDPGRRAYNEQFF. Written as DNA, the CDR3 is TGCAGCGTTGAAGACCCGGGCAGGAGGGCTTACAATGAGCAGTTCTTC.

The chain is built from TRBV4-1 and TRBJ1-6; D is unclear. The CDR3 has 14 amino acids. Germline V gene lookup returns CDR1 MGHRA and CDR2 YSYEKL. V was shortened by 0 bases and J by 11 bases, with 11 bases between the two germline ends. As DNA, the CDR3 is TGCGCCAGCAGCCAAGACGTGGCGGGCACACCCCTCCACTTT. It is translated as CASSQDVAGTPLHF.

CDR3 DNA sequence: TGTGCCAGCAGCTTAAGCTCCAGGAATCAGCCCCAGCATTTT. Translated, it gives CASSLSSRNQPQHF. This rearrangement joins TRBV5-5 to TRBJ1-5; D unresolved. The germline V and J ends were trimmed by 2 bases and 4 bases, with 10 bases remaining between them. Germline CDR1 SGHKS, CDR2 YYEKEE (reference sequence). The CDR3 is 14 residues long.

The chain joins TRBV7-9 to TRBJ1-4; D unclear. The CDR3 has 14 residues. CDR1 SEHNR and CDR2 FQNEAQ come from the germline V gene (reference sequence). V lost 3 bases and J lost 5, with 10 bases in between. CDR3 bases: TGTGCCAGCAGCTTTGGTGCGGCGAATGAAAAACTGTTTTTT. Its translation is CASSFGAANEKLFF.

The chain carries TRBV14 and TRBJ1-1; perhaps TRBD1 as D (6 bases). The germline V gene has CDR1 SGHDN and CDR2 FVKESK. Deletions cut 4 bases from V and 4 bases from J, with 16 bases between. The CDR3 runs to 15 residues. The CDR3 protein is CASSRLAGESTEAFF. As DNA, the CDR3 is TGTGCCAGCAGCCGCCTCGCAGGGGAGAGCACTGAAGCTTTCTTT.

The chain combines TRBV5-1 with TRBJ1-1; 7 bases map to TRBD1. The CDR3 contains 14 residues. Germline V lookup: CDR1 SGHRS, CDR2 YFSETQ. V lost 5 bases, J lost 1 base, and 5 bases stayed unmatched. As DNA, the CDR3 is TGCGCCAGCAGTAGGCAGGGGGGGAACACTGAAGCTTTCTTT. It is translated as CASSRQGGNTEAFF.

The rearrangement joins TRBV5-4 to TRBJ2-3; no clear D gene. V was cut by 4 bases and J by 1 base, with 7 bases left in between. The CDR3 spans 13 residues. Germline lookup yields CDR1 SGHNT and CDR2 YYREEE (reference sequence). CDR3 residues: CASSEGGTDTQYF. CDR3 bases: TGTGCCAGCAGCGAAGGAGGCACAGATACGCAGTATTTT. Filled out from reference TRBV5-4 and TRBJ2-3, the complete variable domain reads ETGVTQSPTHLIKTRGQQVTLRCSSQSGHNTVSWYQQALGQGPQFIFQYYREEENGRGNFPPRFSGLQFPNYSSELNVNALELDDSALYLCASSEGGTDTQYFGPGTRLTVL.

CDR3 in amino acids: CASSLAGGGNQPQHF. In DNA form, the CDR3 reads TGTGCCAGCAGCTTAGCTGGGGGGGGCAATCAGCCCCAGCATTTT. The V gene is TRBV7-9, the J gene TRBJ1-5; perhaps TRBD1 as D (5 bases). The CDR3 length is 15 residues. V shed 0 bases and J shed 2 bases, with 8 bases lying between them. Germline CDR1 reads SEHNR; CDR2 reads FQNEAQ (reference sequence).

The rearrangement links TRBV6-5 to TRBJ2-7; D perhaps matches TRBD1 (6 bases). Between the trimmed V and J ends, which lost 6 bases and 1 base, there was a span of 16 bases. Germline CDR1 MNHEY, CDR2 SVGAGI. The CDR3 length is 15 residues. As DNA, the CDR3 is TGTGCCAGCAGCCCCGGGACACACTCATCCTACGAGCAGTACTTC. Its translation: CASSPGTHSSYEQYF.

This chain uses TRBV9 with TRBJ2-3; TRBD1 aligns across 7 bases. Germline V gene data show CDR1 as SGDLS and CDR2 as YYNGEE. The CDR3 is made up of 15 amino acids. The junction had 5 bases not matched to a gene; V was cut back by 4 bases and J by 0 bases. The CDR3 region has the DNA TGTGCCAGCAGCTCACAGGGGTTCAGCACAGATACGCAGTATTTT. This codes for CASSSQGFSTDTQYF.

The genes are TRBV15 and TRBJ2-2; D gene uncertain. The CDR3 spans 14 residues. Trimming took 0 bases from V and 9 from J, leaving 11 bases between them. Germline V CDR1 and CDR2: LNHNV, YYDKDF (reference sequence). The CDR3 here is CATSRDPVARELFF. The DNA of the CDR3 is TGTGCCACCAGCAGAGATCCGGTTGCTCGGGAGCTGTTTTTT.

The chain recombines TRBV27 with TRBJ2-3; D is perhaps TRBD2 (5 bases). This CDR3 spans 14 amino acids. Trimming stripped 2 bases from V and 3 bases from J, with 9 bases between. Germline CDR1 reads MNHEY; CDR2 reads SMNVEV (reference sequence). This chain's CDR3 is CASSLIAPTDTQYF. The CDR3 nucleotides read TGTGCCAGCAGTTTAATAGCGCCGACAGATACGCAGTATTTT.

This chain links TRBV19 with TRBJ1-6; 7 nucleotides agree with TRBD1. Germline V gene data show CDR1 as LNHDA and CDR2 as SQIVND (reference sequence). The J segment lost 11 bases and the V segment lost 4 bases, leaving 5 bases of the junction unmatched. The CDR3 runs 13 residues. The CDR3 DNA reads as TGTGCCAGTAGTACACAGGGGTTGACACCCCTCCACTTT. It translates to CASSTQGLTPLHF.

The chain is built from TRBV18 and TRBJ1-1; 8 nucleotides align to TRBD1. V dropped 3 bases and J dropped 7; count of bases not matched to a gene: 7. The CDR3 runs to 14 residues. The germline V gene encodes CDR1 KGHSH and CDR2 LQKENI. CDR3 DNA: TGTGCCAGCTCACCTAGACAGGGGTCGGGTGAAGCTTTCTTT. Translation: CASSPRQGSGEAFF.

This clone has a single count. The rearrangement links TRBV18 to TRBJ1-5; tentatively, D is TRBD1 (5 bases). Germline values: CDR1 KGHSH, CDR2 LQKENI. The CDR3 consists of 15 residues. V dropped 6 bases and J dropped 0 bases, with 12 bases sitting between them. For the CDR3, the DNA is TGTGCCAGCTCGGGGCAGGATTATAGCAATCAGCCCCAGCATTTT. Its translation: CASSGQDYSNQPQHF.

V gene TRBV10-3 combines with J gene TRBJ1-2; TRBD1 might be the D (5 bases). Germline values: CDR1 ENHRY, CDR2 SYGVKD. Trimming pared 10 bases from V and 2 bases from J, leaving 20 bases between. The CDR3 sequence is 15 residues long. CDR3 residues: CATGRRGGLNYGYTF. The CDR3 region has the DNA TGTGCCACAGGGAGACGGGGAGGATTGAACTATGGCTACACCTTC.

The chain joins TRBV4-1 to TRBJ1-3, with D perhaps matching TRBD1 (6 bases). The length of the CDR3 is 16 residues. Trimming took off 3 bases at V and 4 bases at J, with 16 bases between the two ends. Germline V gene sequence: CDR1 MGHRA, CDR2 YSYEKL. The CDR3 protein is CASSQGAAALGNTIYF. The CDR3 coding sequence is TGCGCCAGCAGCCAGGGGGCCGCTGCTCTGGGAAACACCATATATTTT.

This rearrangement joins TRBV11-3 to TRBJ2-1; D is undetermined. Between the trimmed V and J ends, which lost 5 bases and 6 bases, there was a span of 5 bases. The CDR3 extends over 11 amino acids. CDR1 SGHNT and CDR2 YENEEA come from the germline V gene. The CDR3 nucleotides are TGTGCCAGCAGCGTTAGCAATGAGCAGTTCTTC. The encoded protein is CASSVSNEQFF.

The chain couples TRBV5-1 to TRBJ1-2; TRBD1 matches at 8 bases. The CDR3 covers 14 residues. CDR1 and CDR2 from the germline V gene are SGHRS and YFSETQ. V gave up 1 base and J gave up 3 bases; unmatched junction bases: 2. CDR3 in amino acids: CASSLQGADYGYTF. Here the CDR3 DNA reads TGCGCCAGCAGCTTGCAGGGGGCTGACTATGGCTACACCTTC.

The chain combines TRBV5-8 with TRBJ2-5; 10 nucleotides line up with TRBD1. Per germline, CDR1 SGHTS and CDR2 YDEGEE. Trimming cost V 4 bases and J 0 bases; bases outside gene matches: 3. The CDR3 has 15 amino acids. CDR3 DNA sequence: TGTGCCAGCAGCCCGGGACAGGGGAACCAAGAGACCCAGTACTTC. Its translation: CASSPGQGNQETQYF.

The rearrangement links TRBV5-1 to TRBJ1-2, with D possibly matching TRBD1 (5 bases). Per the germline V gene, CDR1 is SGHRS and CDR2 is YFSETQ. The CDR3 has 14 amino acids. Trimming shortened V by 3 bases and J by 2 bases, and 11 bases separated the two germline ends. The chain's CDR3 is CASSSGGLNYGYTF. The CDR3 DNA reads TGCGCCAGCAGCTCGGGGGGGTTAAACTATGGCTACACCTTC.

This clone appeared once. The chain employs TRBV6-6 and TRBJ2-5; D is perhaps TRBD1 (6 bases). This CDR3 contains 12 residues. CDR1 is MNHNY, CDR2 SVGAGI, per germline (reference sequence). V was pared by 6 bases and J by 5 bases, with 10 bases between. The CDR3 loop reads CASSITGETQYF. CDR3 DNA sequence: TGTGCCAGCAGCATTACAGGGGAGACCCAGTACTTC.

CDR3 residues: CASSLTEQAKNIQYF. The CDR3 region has the DNA TGTGCCAGCAGTTTAACCGAACAAGCCAAAAACATTCAGTACTTC. The rearrangement links TRBV28 to TRBJ2-4; D call uncertain. The germline V gene encodes CDR1 MDHEN and CDR2 SYDVKM. The CDR3 runs 15 residues. The V end lost 2 bases, the J end lost 0 bases, and 8 bases lay between the germline ends.

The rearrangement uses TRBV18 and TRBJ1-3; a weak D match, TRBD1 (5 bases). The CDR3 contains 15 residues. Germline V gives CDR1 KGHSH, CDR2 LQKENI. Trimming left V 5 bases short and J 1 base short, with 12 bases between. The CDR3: CASSSPTVSGNTIYF. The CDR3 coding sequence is TGTGCCAGCTCATCCCCGACAGTATCTGGAAACACCATATATTTT.

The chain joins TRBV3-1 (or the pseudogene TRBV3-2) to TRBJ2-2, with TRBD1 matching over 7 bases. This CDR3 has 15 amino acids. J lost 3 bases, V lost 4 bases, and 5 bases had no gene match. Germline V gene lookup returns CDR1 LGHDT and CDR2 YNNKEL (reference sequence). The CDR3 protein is CASSLRQGYTGELFF. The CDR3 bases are TGTGCCAGCAGCCTTCGACAGGGTTACACCGGGGAGCTGTTTTTT.

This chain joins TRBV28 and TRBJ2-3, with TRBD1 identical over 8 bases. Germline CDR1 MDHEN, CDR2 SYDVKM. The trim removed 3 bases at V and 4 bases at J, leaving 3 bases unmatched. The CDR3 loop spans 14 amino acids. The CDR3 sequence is CASSFRGQADTQYF. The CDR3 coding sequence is TGTGCCAGCAGTTTCAGGGGGCAGGCAGATACGCAGTATTTT.